Following are 4 T cell receptor beta chains from one sample sequenced in a study of blood T cell repertoires in COVID-19. TCRdb's table, derived via immunoSEQ multiplex PCR, lists solely in-frame clones and lacks some. This sample has about 200,000 clones; roughly 86% occur once, and the top ten carry under 2%. Source material: peripheral blood. These receptors were taken from a man younger than 35 with active or convalescent COVID-19.

The chain couples TRBV11-3 to TRBJ2-1; 7 bases line up with TRBD2. Germline CDR1 and CDR2: SGHNT and YENEEA. The ends lost 5 bases at V and 9 bases at J; junction bases unmatched: 10. The CDR3 runs 14 residues. The CDR3: CASSPGRWGGEQFF. The CDR3, as DNA: TGTGCCAGCAGCCCCGGGCGTTGGGGGGGTGAGCAGTTCTTC.

The chain has TRBV28 and TRBJ1-5, with unresolved D. The CDR3 totals 13 residues. Trimming took 6 bases from V and 5 from J, leaving 11 bases between them. Germline V gene sequence: CDR1 MDHEN, CDR2 SYDVKM. The DNA for the CDR3 is TGTGCCAGCAGAATAGACGGGGATCAGCCCCAGCATTTT. Translating it yields CASRIDGDQPQHF.

This clone was seen a handful of times. The chain is built from TRBV6-5 and TRBJ1-3; possible D gene TRBD1, 6 bases. V was cut by 2 bases and J by 4 bases, with 12 bases left in between. The CDR3 length is 15 residues. CDR1 and CDR2 from the germline V gene are MNHEY and SVGAGI. The CDR3: CASSYGTGSGNTIYF. Written as DNA, the CDR3 is TGTGCCAGCAGTTACGGTACAGGGTCCGGAAACACCATATATTTT.

The chain joins TRBV3-1 (or the pseudogene TRBV3-2) to TRBJ1-2; tentatively, D is TRBD1 (5 bases). From germline, CDR1 is LGHDT and CDR2 YNNKEL (reference sequence). V was pared by 1 base and J by 5 bases, with 14 bases between. CDR3 length: 15 amino acids. The CDR3 here is CASSQGPGPYYGYTF. Written as DNA, the CDR3 is TGTGCCAGCAGCCAAGGGCCAGGGCCCTATTATGGCTACACCTTC.